The 28 T cell receptor beta chains presented below share a single source sample, sequenced in a study of cytomegalovirus exposure and HLA in healthy donors. PCR used 60 Vbeta primers and 13 Jbeta primers. Repertoires were generated with immunoSEQ multiplex PCR, while TCRdb's copy carries only in-frame clones and drops some. The sample holds 100,000 to 150,000 clones, roughly a tenth seen once. The sequenced sample was PBMCs. The origin of the receptors is a young woman in good health and CMV-seropositive.

The chain carries TRBV7-3 and TRBJ2-7, with 8 bases lining up with TRBD2. The CDR3 covers 12 residues. The junction had 4 bases not matched to a gene; V was cut back by 5 bases and J by 7 bases. Germline V gene lookup returns CDR1 SGHTA and CDR2 FQGTGA. The CDR3 nucleotides are TGTGCCAGCAGCCCACCGGGGGGGGAGCAGTACTTC. The encoded protein is CASSPPGGEQYF.

This clone turned up a few times. Written as DNA, the CDR3 is TGCGCCAGCAGCCAAGATGTGGGACTAGTAGAGGAGCAGTTCTTC. Translated: CASSQDVGLVEEQFF. This chain joins TRBV4-1 and TRBJ2-1, with 8 bases that match TRBD2. The CDR3 is made up of 15 amino acids. In germline, CDR1 is MGHRA, CDR2 YSYEKL. With V trimmed by 0 bases and J by 10 bases, 8 bases remained unmatched.

This clone has more than one count but fewer than ten. The chain couples TRBV30 to TRBJ2-1, with D possibly TRBD1 on 6 matching bases. V lost 0 bases and J lost 2, with 11 bases in between. This CDR3 has 15 residues. Per the germline V gene, CDR1 is GTSNPN and CDR2 is SVGIG (reference sequence). The CDR3, as DNA: TGTGCCTGGAGTGTATCAGGGGCTCCCTACAATGAGCAGTTCTTC. This translates into CAWSVSGAPYNEQFF.

The chain is built from TRBV9 and TRBJ1-2; weak D call: TRBD1 (5 bases). Trimming left V 3 bases short and J 5 bases short, with 23 bases between. The germline CDR1 and CDR2 sequences are SGDLS and YYNGEE. This CDR3 comprises 17 residues. CDR3 amino acids: CASSASGVGTAIYGYTF. For the CDR3, the DNA is TGTGCCAGCAGCGCCTCGGGGGTCGGGACCGCTATATATGGCTACACCTTC.

This clone appeared a few times. This chain connects TRBV15 to TRBJ1-4; D might be TRBD1 (6 bases). Trimming left V 5 bases short and J 7 bases short, with 8 bases between. The CDR3 has 12 amino acids. Germline V gives CDR1 LNHNV, CDR2 YYDKDF (reference sequence). The CDR3 DNA reads TGTGCCACCAGCTTGACAGGTGAAAAACTGTTTTTT. This sequence encodes CATSLTGEKLFF.

The sample holds a few counts of this clone. The J gene is TRBJ2-7, the V gene TRBV20-1; TRBD2 is a possible D gene (5 bases). CDR3 length: 11 residues. Germline V gene data show CDR1 as DFQATT and CDR2 as SNEGSKA (reference sequence). V was shortened by 6 bases and J by 7 bases, with 13 bases between the two germline ends. CDR3 loop: CSALTSGEQYF. CDR3 nucleotide sequence: TGCAGTGCGCTCACCTCGGGGGAGCAGTACTTC.

This clone was found a few times. This chain uses TRBV6-1 with TRBJ2-2; D is possibly TRBD2 (6 bases). Trimming removed 6 bases from V and 2 bases from J, with 13 bases in between. Germline V gene lookup returns CDR1 MNHNS and CDR2 SASEGT. This CDR3 is 15 amino acids long. The CDR3 region is CASRFGDSNTGELFF. Written as DNA, the CDR3 is TGTGCCAGCAGGTTCGGGGACTCCAACACCGGGGAGCTGTTTTTT.

V gene TRBV27 combines with J gene TRBJ1-3; D remains ambiguous. The CDR3 loop spans 14 amino acids. Trimming shortened V by 8 bases and J by 0 bases, and 11 bases separated the two germline ends. Germline V gene data show CDR1 as MNHEY and CDR2 as SMNVEV (reference sequence). CDR3 nucleotides: TGTGCCAGCGGAGAATCGTCCTCTGGAAACACCATATATTTT. This sequence encodes CASGESSSGNTIYF.

The CDR3 loop is CSARVGGEAFF. The CDR3 DNA reads as TGCAGTGCTAGAGTGGGGGGTGAAGCTTTCTTT. The chain recombines TRBV20-1 with TRBJ1-1, with a tentative D call TRBD1 (5 bases). CDR3 length: 11 residues. From germline, CDR1 is DFQATT and CDR2 SNEGSKA (reference sequence). Trimming took 1 base from V and 7 from J, leaving 7 bases between them.

The chain is built from TRBV11-3 and TRBJ1-1; D is ambiguous. CDR3 size: 12 residues. V was shortened by 7 bases and J by 4 bases, with 10 bases between the two germline ends. Germline loops: CDR1 SGHNT, CDR2 YENEEA. The CDR3 DNA follows: TGTGCCAGCACCCCGTCAGGCACTGAAGCTTTCTTT. It specifies CASTPSGTEAFF.

The V gene is TRBV6-1, the J gene TRBJ2-7; 7 bases are a match to TRBD2. Germline loops: CDR1 MNHNS, CDR2 SASEGT. CDR3 length: 13 amino acids. The ends lost 7 bases at V and 5 bases at J; junction bases unmatched: 8. Written as DNA, the CDR3 is TGTGCCAGCATCAAGCGGGATCATGACGAGCAGTACTTC. It encodes CASIKRDHDEQYF.

This clone has only a few counts. The rearrangement links TRBV30 to TRBJ2-7; D perhaps matches TRBD2 (5 bases). CDR3 length: 12 amino acids. Trimming pared 0 bases from V and 4 bases from J, leaving 7 bases between. Germline V gene lookup returns CDR1 GTSNPN and CDR2 SVGIG (reference sequence). CDR3 bases: TGTGCCTGGAGTGTACGGGGTTACGAGCAGTACTTC. This sequence encodes CAWSVRGYEQYF.

The chain carries TRBV6-1 and TRBJ2-7, with TRBD2 identical over 7 bases. CDR3 length: 18 amino acids. V was pared by 0 bases and J by 0 bases, with 11 bases of the junction left unmatched. Looked up from germline, CDR1 is MNHNS and CDR2 is SASEGT. CDR3: CASSEAHAGRHISYEQYF. The CDR3 DNA sequence: TGTGCCAGCAGTGAAGCTCATGCCGGGAGGCATATCTCCTACGAGCAGTACTTC.

The gene calls are TRBV7-2 and TRBJ2-7; no reliable D call. Germline-derived CDR1 and CDR2 are SGHTA and FQGNSA. There are 14 residues in the CDR3. Trimming pared 1 base from V and 3 bases from J, leaving 10 bases between. CDR3 sequence (DNA): TGTGCCAGCAGCTTAGGGGCGAATATCTACGAGCAGTACTTC. As protein: CASSLGANIYEQYF.

This chain's CDR3 is CASSDRVDEKLFF. The CDR3 nucleotides read TGTGCCAGCAGTGACAGGGTCGATGAAAAACTGTTTTTT. The chain has TRBV7-9 and TRBJ1-4, with TRBD1 identical over 7 bases. Trimming cost V 6 bases and J 6 bases; bases outside gene matches: 4. The CDR3 has 13 amino acids. Looked up from germline, CDR1 is SEHNR and CDR2 is FQNEAQ (reference sequence).

The genes are TRBV27 and TRBJ2-3; D gene ambiguous. The V gene lost 3 bases and the J gene lost 2 bases, with 9 bases spanning the gap. From germline, CDR1 is MNHEY and CDR2 SMNVEV (reference sequence). CDR3 length: 14 residues. The CDR3 loop reads CASSLGQLTDTQYF. In DNA form, the CDR3 reads TGTGCCAGCAGTTTGGGCCAACTCACAGATACGCAGTATTTT.

The rearrangement links TRBV6-1 to TRBJ2-2; D call uncertain. This CDR3 has 16 residues. V lost 2 bases and J 2 bases, leaving 12 bases between the germline ends. Looked up from germline, CDR1 is MNHNS and CDR2 is SASEGT. CDR3 bases: TGTGCCAGCAGTGAAAAGTCACAGCCCAACACCGGGGAGCTGTTTTTT. Encoded protein: CASSEKSQPNTGELFF.

This clone came up a few times. The V and J genes are TRBV30 and TRBJ1-2, with no clear D. CDR3 length: 14 residues. Germline V gene sequence: CDR1 GTSNPN, CDR2 SVGIG (reference sequence). V lost 1 base to trimming and J lost 6 bases, with 15 bases between them. In DNA form, the CDR3 reads TGTGCCTGGAGTGATATGCCTTCTAAAGATGGCTACACCTTC. Translated: CAWSDMPSKDGYTF.

This clone was seen a handful of times. The V call is TRBV27, the J call TRBJ2-2; possibly TRBD1 for D (5 bases). CDR3 length: 12 amino acids. V was shortened by 2 bases and J by 7 bases, with 5 bases between the two germline ends. Germline values: CDR1 MNHEY, CDR2 SMNVEV (reference sequence). In nucleotides, the CDR3 is TGTGCCAGCAGTTTAAGGGGCGGGGAGCTGTTTTTT. It is translated as CASSLRGGELFF.

This clone showed up just a few times. The chain is built from TRBV5-1 and TRBJ1-4, with D unresolved. This CDR3 is built from 15 residues. The V gene's germline CDR1 is SGHRS and CDR2 YFSETQ. Trimming cost V 0 bases and J 0 bases, with 6 bases left between them. The CDR3 reads CASSLGESTNEKLFF. The CDR3 nucleotides are TGCGCCAGCAGCTTGGGGGAGTCAACTAATGAAAAACTGTTTTTT.

This rearrangement joins TRBV19 to TRBJ2-3, with 11 bases identical to TRBD2. Germline CDR1 LNHDA, CDR2 SQIVND (reference sequence). The junction had 9 bases not matched to a gene; V was cut back by 4 bases and J by 9 bases. CDR3 length equals 15 residues. The CDR3 sequence is CASSNTLLAGDTQYF. CDR3 coding DNA: TGTGCCAGTAGTAATACTTTACTAGCGGGAGACACGCAGTATTTT.

This clone appeared a few times. This chain connects TRBV5-8 to TRBJ2-6, with D perhaps matching TRBD2 (6 bases). The CDR3 consists of 20 residues. Trimming stripped 4 bases from V and 0 bases from J, with 23 bases between. Germline CDR1 SGHTS, CDR2 YDEGEE. CDR3 DNA sequence: TGTGCCAGCAGCAACCCTGGGCTTAGCGGAAGCGTCTCTGGGGCCAACGTCCTGACTTTC. Protein sequence: CASSNPGLSGSVSGANVLTF.

The gene calls are TRBV2 and TRBJ1-3; the match to TRBD1 covers 10 bases. The trim removed 5 bases at V and 4 bases at J, leaving 5 bases unmatched. Germline lookup yields CDR1 SNHLY and CDR2 FYNNEI. This CDR3 spans 15 amino acids. In DNA, the CDR3 is TGTGCCAGCAGTACCGGGACAGGGGCAGGAAACACCATATATTTT. It codes for CASSTGTGAGNTIYF. The complete variable domain, with remaining parts taken from reference TRBV2 and TRBJ1-3, reads EPEVTQTPSHQVTQMGQEVILRCVPISNHLYFYWYRQILGQKVEFLVSFYNNEISEKSEIFDDQFSVERPDGSNFTLKIRSTKLEDSAMYFCASSTGTGAGNTIYFGEGSWLTVV.

This clone occurred a few times. This chain joins TRBV5-1 and TRBJ2-7; possible D gene TRBD2, 5 bases. CDR1 SGHRS and CDR2 YFSETQ come from the germline V gene. With 0 bases removed from V and 5 bases from J, the gap between germline ends came to 12 bases. The CDR3 runs to 14 residues. The CDR3 spells CASSLVGSGDEQYF. DNA of the CDR3: TGCGCCAGCAGCTTGGTAGGTTCCGGGGACGAGCAGTACTTC.

The sample holds a few counts of this clone. The gene calls are TRBV5-1 and TRBJ2-1, with D possibly being TRBD1 (5 bases). Trimming stripped 0 bases from V and 10 bases from J, with 8 bases between. CDR3 length: 12 amino acids. CDR1 is SGHRS, CDR2 YFSETQ, per germline. CDR3 DNA: TGCGCCAGCAGCTTGGGGGGCAGAGAGCAGTTCTTC. As protein: CASSLGGREQFF.

Only a few counts were recorded for this clone. The chain recombines TRBV9 with TRBJ2-1, with D hard to call. CDR1 is SGDLS and CDR2 is YYNGEE in the germline V gene. Between the trimmed V and J ends, which lost 2 bases and 2 bases, there was a span of 8 bases. The CDR3 sequence is 14 residues long. The CDR3, as DNA: TGTGCCAGCAGCGTTGCGGATACCTACAATGAGCAGTTCTTC. This encodes CASSVADTYNEQFF.

This sequence joins TRBV6-1 and TRBJ1-1, with D unclear. V shed 3 bases and J shed 11 bases, with 16 bases lying between them. The CDR3 has 13 residues. Per the germline V gene, CDR1 is MNHNS and CDR2 is SASEGT. The CDR3 sequence is CASSEVPNARAFF. DNA for the CDR3: TGTGCCAGCAGTGAGGTGCCAAACGCGAGGGCTTTCTTT.

This chain uses TRBV30 with TRBJ1-2, with D uncertain. Looked up from germline, CDR1 is GTSNPN and CDR2 is SVGIG (reference sequence). The CDR3 loop spans 12 amino acids. V lost 3 bases and J lost 0, with 5 bases in between. The CDR3 spells CAWRGPNYGYTF. In DNA form, the CDR3 reads TGTGCCTGGAGGGGCCCTAACTATGGCTACACCTTC. The variable domain in full, completed from reference TRBV30 and TRBJ1-2, reads SQTIHQWPATLVQPVGSPLSLECTVEGTSNPNLYWYRQAAGRGLQLLFYSVGIGQISSEVPQNLSASRPQDRQFILSSKKLLLSDSGFYLCAWRGPNYGYTFGSGTRLTVV.